This T cell receptor beta chain was recovered during a study of T cell repertoires in cytomegalovirus infection. Study in general: CMV infection plus the matching HLA type was flagged by public TCR beta signatures.

This clonotype appeared once. TCRdb independently ran MiXCR on the reads; one entry per CDR3 protein. The sample shows a few hundred thousand distinct CDR3 sequences, approximately 14% of them seen only once. Per the germline V gene, CDR1 is KGHSH and CDR2 is LQKENI. The length of the CDR3 is 14 residues. V lost 1 base and J 4 bases, leaving 7 bases between the germline ends. This TCR was sampled from a human donor in good health (CMV status not recorded). Some clones in this sample may be carry-over from other donors' samples. This chain connects TRBV18 to TRBJ1-4; D is ambiguous. The sequenced sample consisted of PBMCs. The CDR3 DNA reads TGTGCCAGCTCACCACTTCACGGTAATGAAAAACTGTTTTTT. As protein: CASSPLHGNEKLFF.